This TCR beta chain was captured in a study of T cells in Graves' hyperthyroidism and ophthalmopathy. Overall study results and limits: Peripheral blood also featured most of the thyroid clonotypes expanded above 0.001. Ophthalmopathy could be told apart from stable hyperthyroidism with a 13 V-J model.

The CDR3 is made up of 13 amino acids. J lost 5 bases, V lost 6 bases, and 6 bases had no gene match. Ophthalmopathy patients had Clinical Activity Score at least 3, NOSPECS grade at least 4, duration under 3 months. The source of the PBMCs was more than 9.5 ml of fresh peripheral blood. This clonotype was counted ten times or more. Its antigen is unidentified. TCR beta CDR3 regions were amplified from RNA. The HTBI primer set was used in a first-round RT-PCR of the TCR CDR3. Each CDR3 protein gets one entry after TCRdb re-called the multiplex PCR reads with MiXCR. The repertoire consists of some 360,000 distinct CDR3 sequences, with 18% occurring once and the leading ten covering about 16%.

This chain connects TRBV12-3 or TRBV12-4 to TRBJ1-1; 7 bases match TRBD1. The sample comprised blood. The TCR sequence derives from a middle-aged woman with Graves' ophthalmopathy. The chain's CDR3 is CASSQTRGTEAFF. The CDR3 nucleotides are TGTGCCAGCAGCCAGACCAGGGGGACTGAAGCTTTCTTT.